These 15 T cell receptor beta chains were all obtained from the same sample, sequenced in a study of T cells in localized non-small cell lung cancer. The data were produced by immunoSEQ multiplex PCR, yet TCRdb's version contains in-frame clones alone and is incomplete. The sample lists 45,000 to 55,000 clones; more than 80% were seen once. The source material was peripheral blood, sampled before any cancer treatment. These receptors were taken from a male donor aged 60 or over with stage III squamous cell lung carcinoma.

This clone occurred a few times. The rearrangement uses TRBV30 and TRBJ1-1, with a weak D call TRBD1 (5 bases). This CDR3 is built from 12 residues. Trimming pared 3 bases from V and 1 base from J, leaving 6 bases between. Germline V gene data show CDR1 as GTSNPN and CDR2 as SVGIG (reference sequence). Written as DNA, the CDR3 is TGTGCCTGGAGCCAGGGGAACACTGAAGCTTTCTTT. Translated: CAWSQGNTEAFF.

This rearrangement joins TRBV11-2 to TRBJ2-7; D not certain. The CDR3 contains 14 residues. V lost 5 bases to trimming and J lost 2 bases, with 13 bases between them. The V gene's germline CDR1 is SGHAT and CDR2 FQNNGV. The CDR3 here is CASSPQGAPYEQYF. In nucleotides, the CDR3 is TGTGCCAGCAGCCCCCAAGGCGCCCCCTACGAGCAGTACTTC.

This chain links TRBV19 with TRBJ1-3; no clear D gene. CDR1 is LNHDA and CDR2 is SQIVND in the germline V gene (reference sequence). The V gene lost 7 bases and the J gene lost 4 bases, with 17 bases spanning the gap. CDR3 length: 15 amino acids. As DNA, the CDR3 is TGTGCCAGTACTCTCCTGAGTGCCGCCGGAAACACCATATATTTT. It is translated as CASTLLSAAGNTIYF.

This clone was detected only a few times. The chain has TRBV25-1 and TRBJ2-5, with 9 bases fitting TRBD2. V gave up 4 bases and J gave up 0 bases; unmatched junction bases: 0. Germline CDR1 is MGHDK and CDR2 is SYGVNS. The CDR3 totals 14 residues. This CDR3 is CASSGLADQETQYF. CDR3 nucleotides: TGTGCCAGCAGTGGACTAGCGGACCAAGAGACCCAGTACTTC.

The V call is TRBV7-3, the J call TRBJ2-5; the D gene could be TRBD1 or TRBD2 (6 bases each). V was trimmed by 3 bases and J by 3 bases, leaving 17 bases between them. The germline V gene encodes CDR1 SGHTA and CDR2 FQGTGA. There are 16 residues in the CDR3. The CDR3 here is CASSLGAGLDKETQYF. In DNA form, the CDR3 reads TGTGCCAGCAGCTTGGGGGCGGGACTTGATAAAGAGACCCAGTACTTC.

V and J are TRBV7-2 and TRBJ1-1; D may be TRBD1 (5 bases). Germline lookup yields CDR1 SGHTA and CDR2 FQGNSA. The CDR3 runs to 15 residues. The V and J ends lost 1 base and 5 bases respectively, with 14 bases between them. The CDR3 nucleotides read TGTGCCAGCAGCTTAGTATTAGGGTCAGGGACTGAAGCTTTCTTT. This sequence encodes CASSLVLGSGTEAFF.

The chain combines TRBV5-6 with TRBJ2-5, with 7 bases matching TRBD2. The J call may be faulty, since TRBJ2-7 better matches the DNA end. This CDR3 has 15 amino acids. From germline, CDR1 is SGHDT and CDR2 YYEEEE. The CDR3 sequence is CASRRGRVGSYEQYF. The DNA for the CDR3 is TGTGCCAGCAGGAGAGGGAGGGTAGGTTCCTACGAGCAGTACTTC.

The chain uses TRBV11-2 and TRBJ2-7; D not resolved. This CDR3 has 13 residues. Germline lookup yields CDR1 SGHAT and CDR2 FQNNGV. With 0 bases removed from V and 7 bases from J, the gap between germline ends came to 10 bases. This chain's CDR3 is CASSLDASLEQYF. In DNA, the CDR3 is TGTGCCAGCAGCTTAGACGCGAGTCTGGAGCAGTACTTC.

J is TRBJ2-1 and V is TRBV7-8, with 9 nucleotides matching TRBD2. With V trimmed by 4 bases and J by 8 bases, 15 bases remained unmatched. Germline CDR1 SGHVS, CDR2 FQNEAQ. The CDR3 sequence is 17 residues long. The CDR3 is CASSWGRRGGPSDEQFF. DNA of the CDR3: TGTGCCAGCAGCTGGGGGCGGCGGGGGGGCCCCTCCGATGAGCAGTTCTTC.

This chain links TRBV2 with TRBJ2-7; 8 bases are a match to TRBD1. Per germline, CDR1 SNHLY and CDR2 FYNNEI. The CDR3 length is 17 residues. The trim removed 6 bases at V and 2 bases at J, leaving 15 bases unmatched. The CDR3 loop reads CASRAYPRGREAYEQYF. DNA of the CDR3: TGTGCCAGCAGGGCTTACCCCAGGGGGCGCGAGGCCTACGAGCAGTACTTC.

The rearrangement links TRBV6-6 to TRBJ1-2, with 7 bases aligning to TRBD1. V was pared by 7 bases and J by 8 bases, with 19 bases of the junction left unmatched. This CDR3 contains 16 residues. Germline CDR1 MNHNY, CDR2 SVGAGI (reference sequence). The CDR3 sequence: CASNKGVRTGEDGYTF. The CDR3 DNA follows: TGTGCCAGCAACAAAGGAGTTCGCACAGGGGAAGACGGCTACACCTTC.

The rearrangement joins TRBV7-6 to TRBJ2-5; TRBD2 matches 7 bases. Germline V CDR1 and CDR2: SGHVS, FNYEAQ. V was pared by 3 bases and J by 5 bases, with 12 bases of the junction left unmatched. The CDR3 sequence is 16 residues long. The CDR3 nucleotides are TGTGCCAGCAGCTTGCCCCGGGCGGGAGCAGAGGAGACCCAGTACTTC. Amino acids: CASSLPRAGAEETQYF.

The genes are TRBV5-1 and TRBJ2-7, with D tentatively TRBD1 (5 bases). This CDR3 region has 17 residues. The germline gives CDR1 SGHRS, CDR2 YFSETQ. Trimming took off 0 bases at V and 3 bases at J, with 19 bases between the two ends. The CDR3 sequence is CASSLGSRVFRGYEQYF. CDR3 sequence (DNA): TGCGCCAGCAGCTTGGGATCCCGAGTATTTAGGGGCTACGAGCAGTACTTC.

V gene TRBV5-1 combines with J gene TRBJ2-7; tentatively, D is TRBD1 (6 bases). The germline V and J ends were trimmed by 1 base and 4 bases, with 12 bases remaining between them. The CDR3 has 14 amino acids. CDR1 is SGHRS and CDR2 is YFSETQ in the germline V gene. CDR3 region: CASSLTGKTYEQYF. DNA for the CDR3: TGCGCCAGCAGCTTGACAGGGAAGACGTACGAGCAGTACTTC. The variable domain in full, with the rest retrieved from reference TRBV5-1 and TRBJ2-7, is KAGVTQTPRYLIKTRGQQVTLSCSPISGHRSVSWYQQTPGQGLQFLFEYFSETQRNKGNFPGRFSGRQFSNSRSEMNVSTLELGDSALYLCASSLTGKTYEQYFGPGTRLTVT.

This clone was counted between two and nine times. The CDR3 protein is CASSTRRGTEAFF. The DNA for the CDR3 is TGTGCCAGCTCTACACGACGGGGCACTGAAGCTTTCTTT. The gene calls are TRBV6-5 and TRBJ1-1; D is unresolved. The germline CDR1 and CDR2 sequences are MNHEY and SVGAGI. Trimming pared 8 bases from V and 4 bases from J, leaving 14 bases between. This CDR3 has 13 residues.